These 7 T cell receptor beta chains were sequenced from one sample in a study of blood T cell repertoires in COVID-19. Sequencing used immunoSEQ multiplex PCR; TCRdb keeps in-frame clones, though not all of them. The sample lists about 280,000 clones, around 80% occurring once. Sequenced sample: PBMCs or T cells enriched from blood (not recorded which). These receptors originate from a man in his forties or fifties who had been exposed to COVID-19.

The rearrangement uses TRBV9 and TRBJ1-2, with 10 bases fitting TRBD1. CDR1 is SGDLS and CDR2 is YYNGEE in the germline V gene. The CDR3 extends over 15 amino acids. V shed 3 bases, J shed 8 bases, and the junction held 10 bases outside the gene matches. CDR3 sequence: CASSGTGTGVQGYTF. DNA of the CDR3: TGTGCCAGCAGCGGGACCGGGACAGGGGTCCAGGGCTACACCTTC.

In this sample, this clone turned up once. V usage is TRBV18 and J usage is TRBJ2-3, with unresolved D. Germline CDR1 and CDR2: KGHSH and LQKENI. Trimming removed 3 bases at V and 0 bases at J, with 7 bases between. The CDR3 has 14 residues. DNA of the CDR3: TGTGCCAGCTCACCCTACTCTAGCACAGATACGCAGTATTTT. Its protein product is CASSPYSSTDTQYF.

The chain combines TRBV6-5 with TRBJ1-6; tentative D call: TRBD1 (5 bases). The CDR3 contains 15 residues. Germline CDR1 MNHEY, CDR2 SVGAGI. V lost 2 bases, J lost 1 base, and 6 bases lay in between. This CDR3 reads CASSYQGSYNSPLHF. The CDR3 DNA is TGTGCCAGCAGTTACCAGGGTTCCTATAATTCACCCCTCCACTTT.

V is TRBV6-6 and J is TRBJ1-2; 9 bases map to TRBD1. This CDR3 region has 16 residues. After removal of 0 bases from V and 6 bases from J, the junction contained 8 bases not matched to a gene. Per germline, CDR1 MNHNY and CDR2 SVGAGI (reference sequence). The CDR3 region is CASSYSPPTGGDGYTF. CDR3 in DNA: TGTGCCAGCAGTTACTCCCCCCCGACAGGGGGGGATGGCTACACCTTC.

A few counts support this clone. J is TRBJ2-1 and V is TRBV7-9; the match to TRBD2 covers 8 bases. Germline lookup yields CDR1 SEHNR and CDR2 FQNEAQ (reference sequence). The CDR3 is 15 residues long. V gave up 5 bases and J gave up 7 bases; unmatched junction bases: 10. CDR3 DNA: TGTGCCAGCAGCCCCCCGGGGGGGAGTGAGAATGAGCAGTTCTTC. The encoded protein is CASSPPGGSENEQFF.

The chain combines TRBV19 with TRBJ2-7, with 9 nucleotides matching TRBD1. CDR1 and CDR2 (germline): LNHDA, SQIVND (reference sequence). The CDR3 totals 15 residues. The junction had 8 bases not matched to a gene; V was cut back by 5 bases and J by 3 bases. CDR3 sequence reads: CASSARDRERYEQYF. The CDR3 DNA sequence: TGTGCCAGTAGTGCCCGGGACAGGGAGCGCTACGAGCAGTACTTC.

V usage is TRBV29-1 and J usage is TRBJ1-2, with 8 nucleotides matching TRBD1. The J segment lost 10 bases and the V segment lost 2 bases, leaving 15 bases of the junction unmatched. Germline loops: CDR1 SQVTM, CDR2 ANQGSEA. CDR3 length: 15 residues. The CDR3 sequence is CSVEIGQGASIDYTF. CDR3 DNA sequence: TGCAGCGTTGAAATCGGCCAGGGGGCTTCTATTGACTACACCTTC.